These 31 T cell receptor beta chains originate from one sample sequenced in a study of memory CD4+ T cells and cytomegalovirus serostatus. Single viable CD3+CD4+CD8-CD45RO+ cells were sorted as the memory CD4+ T cells. Assay used: immunoSEQ multiplex PCR; TCRdb lists only in-frame clones, some missing. Among approximately 44,000 clones listed, over 65% were seen once. Material for sequencing was memory CD4+ T cells from blood. Receptors originate from an adult in good health and CMV-seronegative.

J is TRBJ1-2 and V is TRBV5-6; 9 bases are shared with TRBD1. V lost 2 bases and J lost 10; bases outside the gene matches: 9. The CDR3 totals 14 residues. Germline CDR1 reads SGHDT; CDR2 reads YYEEEE. CDR3 bases: TGTGCCAGCAGCTTACAGGGGGCCGCCCGAGTCTACACCTTC. It encodes CASSLQGAARVYTF.

The CDR3 spells CASSLVARTSGANVLTF. CDR3 bases: TGTGCCAGCAGCTTAGTTGCGCGGACCTCGGGGGCCAACGTCCTGACTTTC. The chain has TRBV7-2 and TRBJ2-6; D unresolved. CDR3 length: 17 residues. V lost 1 base, J lost 4 bases, and 14 bases lay in between. CDR1 is SGHTA and CDR2 is FQGNSA in the germline V gene.

The chain employs TRBV2 and TRBJ1-5, with D perhaps matching TRBD1 (5 bases). CDR3 length: 13 amino acids. CDR1 and CDR2 (germline): SNHLY, FYNNEI. The V and J ends lost 7 bases and 0 bases respectively, with 7 bases between them. CDR3 nucleotides: TGTGCCAGCAACGGGGGTAGCAATCAGCCCCAGCATTTT. Protein sequence: CASNGGSNQPQHF.

This CDR3 reads CASTTSYEQYF. The CDR3 DNA sequence: TGTGCCAGCACTACCTCCTACGAGCAGTACTTC. The V gene is TRBV2, the J gene TRBJ2-7; D is unresolved. The CDR3 is made up of 11 amino acids. Looked up from germline, CDR1 is SNHLY and CDR2 is FYNNEI. V lost 7 bases to trimming and J lost 0 bases, with 4 bases between them.

The chain combines TRBV7-9 with TRBJ2-3; 11 bases match TRBD2. The CDR3 length is 16 residues. The J segment lost 4 bases and the V segment lost 5 bases, leaving 8 bases of the junction unmatched. Germline CDR1 SEHNR, CDR2 FQNEAQ (reference sequence). The CDR3 DNA is TGTGCCAGCAGCCAGCTAGCGGGGGGCCGAGCAGATACGCAGTATTTT. Translating gives CASSQLAGGRADTQYF.

CDR3: CAWSTATPYNEQFF. For the CDR3, the DNA is TGTGCCTGGAGCACGGCTACTCCTTACAATGAGCAGTTCTTC. The chain has TRBV30 and TRBJ2-1; D gene uncertain. This CDR3 region has 14 residues. V lost 3 bases, J lost 4 bases, and 13 bases lay in between. In germline, CDR1 is GTSNPN, CDR2 SVGIG (reference sequence).

This clone appeared a single time. The CDR3 DNA reads as TGTGCCAGCAGCGTAGGGGGGGGCACTGAAGCTTTCTTT. Translated, it gives CASSVGGGTEAFF. This sequence joins TRBV5-4 and TRBJ1-1, with D possibly being TRBD1 (6 bases). The V end lost 4 bases, the J end lost 4 bases, and 11 bases lay between the germline ends. CDR3 length: 13 residues. CDR1 and CDR2 (germline): SGHNT, YYREEE (reference sequence).

This sequence joins TRBV6-1 and TRBJ2-5; 8 positions agree with TRBD1. V shed 0 bases, J shed 5 bases, and the junction held 5 bases outside the gene matches. CDR1 and CDR2 (germline): MNHNS, SASEGT. CDR3 size: 15 residues. The CDR3 protein is CASSEAGRGRETQYF. CDR3 DNA: TGTGCCAGCAGTGAAGCGGGCAGGGGGCGGGAGACCCAGTACTTC.

This chain connects TRBV12-5 to TRBJ2-7, with D possibly being TRBD2 (6 bases). Trimming removed 5 bases from V and 2 bases from J, with 22 bases in between. Germline loops: CDR1 LGHNT, CDR2 FRNRAP. The CDR3 is made up of 17 amino acids. The CDR3 DNA is TGTGCTAGTGGTCCGGTAAAGCAACCTCCGGGAGCCTACGAGCAGTACTTC. Translation gives CASGPVKQPPGAYEQYF.

This clone has just a few counts. The chain employs TRBV6-6 and TRBJ1-2; no clear D gene. Trimming took off 3 bases at V and 6 bases at J, with 14 bases between the two ends. Germline lookup yields CDR1 MNHNY and CDR2 SVGAGI (reference sequence). CDR3 length: 14 amino acids. The chain's CDR3 is CASSYGVRDDGYTF. As DNA, the CDR3 is TGTGCCAGCAGTTATGGGGTTAGAGATGATGGCTACACCTTC.

The chain recombines TRBV5-8 with TRBJ1-2; TRBD1 matches 9 bases. There are 14 residues in the CDR3. Germline values: CDR1 SGHTS, CDR2 YDEGEE. The V segment lost 3 bases and the J segment 5 bases; nucleotides outside the gene matches: 5. Here the CDR3 DNA reads TGTGCCAGCAGCTCCCGGACAGGGGATTATGGCTACACCTTC. It codes for CASSSRTGDYGYTF. The full variable domain, with the rest looked up from reference TRBV5-8 and TRBJ1-2, is EAGVTQSPTHLIKTRGQQATLRCSPISGHTSVYWYQQALGLGLQFLLWYDEGEERNRGNFPPRFSGRQFPNYSSELNVNALELEDSALYLCASSSRTGDYGYTFGSGTRLTVV.

This chain connects TRBV30 to TRBJ1-5, with D tentatively TRBD1 (5 bases). The V gene's germline CDR1 is GTSNPN and CDR2 SVGIG (reference sequence). The CDR3 spans 15 residues. The V gene lost 0 bases and the J gene lost 0 bases, with 9 bases spanning the gap. The CDR3 sequence: CAWSVRGDSNQPQHF. CDR3 coding DNA: TGTGCCTGGAGTGTACGGGGGGATAGCAATCAGCCCCAGCATTTT.

The J gene is TRBJ1-6, the V gene TRBV28, with D unresolved. This CDR3 spans 15 amino acids. Germline values: CDR1 MDHEN, CDR2 SYDVKM. Trimming cost V 2 bases and J 7 bases, with 12 bases left between them. This CDR3 reads CASSLGQPENSPLHF. The CDR3 DNA sequence: TGTGCCAGCAGTTTAGGGCAGCCCGAGAATTCACCCCTCCACTTT. Complete variable domain (other parts from reference TRBV28 and TRBJ1-6): DVKVTQSSRYLVKRTGEKVFLECVQDMDHENMFWYRQDPGLGLRLIYFSYDVKMKEKGDIPEGYSVSREKKERFSLILESASTNQTSMYLCASSLGQPENSPLHFGNGTRLTVT.

The chain employs TRBV11-1 and TRBJ2-7, with 13 bases that match TRBD2. The germline gives CDR1 SGHAT, CDR2 FQDESV (reference sequence). Trimming at V came to 5 bases and at J to 3 bases, leaving 4 bases not matched to a gene. The CDR3 has 15 amino acids. Here the CDR3 DNA reads TGTGCCAGCAGCCCGGGACTAGCGGGGTACTACGAGCAGTACTTC. Translation: CASSPGLAGYYEQYF.

The V and J genes are TRBV14 and TRBJ2-2; tentative D call: TRBD2 (5 bases). Germline CDR1 is SGHDN and CDR2 is FVKESK. CDR3 length: 16 amino acids. V was trimmed by 1 base and J by 3 bases, leaving 12 bases between them. The CDR3 here is CASSQVPPGYTGELFF. Written as DNA, the CDR3 is TGTGCCAGCAGCCAAGTCCCCCCGGGGTACACCGGGGAGCTGTTTTTT.

The chain has TRBV28 and TRBJ1-1, with D perhaps TRBD1 (6 bases). The CDR3 sequence is 13 residues long. The germline V and J ends were trimmed by 6 bases and 7 bases, with 15 bases remaining between them. The germline gives CDR1 MDHEN, CDR2 SYDVKM. This chain's CDR3 is CASRNTGQGEAFF. CDR3 nucleotides: TGTGCCAGCAGGAACACAGGGCAGGGTGAAGCTTTCTTT.

CDR3 in amino acids: CASSARTGGSNEQYF. The CDR3 coding sequence is TGTGCCAGCAGTGCGAGGACAGGGGGCTCGAACGAGCAGTACTTC. V usage is TRBV2 and J usage is TRBJ2-7, with TRBD1 matching 11 bases. Germline V gene lookup returns CDR1 SNHLY and CDR2 FYNNEI. The CDR3 is made up of 15 amino acids. The V segment lost 4 bases and the J segment 5 bases; nucleotides outside the gene matches: 7.

The rearrangement uses TRBV6-6 and TRBJ1-2; TRBD1 matches 8 bases. The CDR3 has 15 amino acids. Germline loops: CDR1 MNHNY, CDR2 SVGAGI (reference sequence). The junction had 9 bases not matched to a gene; V was cut back by 5 bases and J by 4 bases. In DNA form, the CDR3 reads TGTGCCAGCAGTCACACGGACAGGGAAAGCTATGGCTACACCTTC. As protein: CASSHTDRESYGYTF.

The V call is TRBV4-1, the J call TRBJ2-3; D gene unclear. CDR1 and CDR2 (germline): MGHRA, YSYEKL. V dropped 0 bases and J dropped 2 bases, with 9 bases sitting between them. This CDR3 has 15 residues. The CDR3 DNA is TGCGCCAGCAGCCAAGATGGCACGATCACAGATACGCAGTATTTT. Translation: CASSQDGTITDTQYF.

V and J are TRBV6-6 and TRBJ2-1, with D hard to call. CDR1 MNHNY and CDR2 SVGAGI come from the germline V gene (reference sequence). V lost 2 bases and J 9 bases, leaving 11 bases between the germline ends. The CDR3 is 13 amino acids. CDR3 sequence: CASSYDPAIEQFF. The DNA for the CDR3 is TGTGCCAGCAGTTACGATCCAGCTATTGAGCAGTTCTTC.

The genes are TRBV7-8 and TRBJ1-1; no clear D. V was pared by 6 bases and J by 4 bases, with 15 bases between. This CDR3 has 14 amino acids. Germline-derived CDR1 and CDR2 are SGHVS and FQNEAQ. As DNA, the CDR3 is TGTGCCAGCAGTACTCGTGTTGGGGTCACTGAAGCTTTCTTT. Protein sequence: CASSTRVGVTEAFF.

This chain uses TRBV6-5 with TRBJ1-1, with TRBD1 as a possible D gene (6 bases). CDR3 length: 14 residues. The germline V gene has CDR1 MNHEY and CDR2 SVGAGI. Trimming removed 6 bases from V and 1 base from J, with 12 bases in between. CDR3 region: CASRSRGGNTEAFF. The DNA for the CDR3 is TGTGCCAGCAGGTCAAGGGGGGGGAACACTGAAGCTTTCTTT.

This clone was observed a handful of times. The chain joins TRBV5-1 to TRBJ1-6; possible D gene TRBD1, 5 bases. CDR1 is SGHRS and CDR2 is YFSETQ in the germline V gene. CDR3 length: 15 residues. The V gene lost 0 bases and the J gene lost 7 bases, with 11 bases spanning the gap. The CDR3 DNA follows: TGCGCCAGCAGCTTGGCCGGGAGGGGAAATTCACCCCTCCACTTT. Its protein product is CASSLAGRGNSPLHF.

The chain has TRBV2 and TRBJ2-3, with a tentative D call TRBD2 (6 bases). Trimming left V 4 bases short and J 2 bases short, with 10 bases between. The length of the CDR3 is 14 residues. The germline V gene has CDR1 SNHLY and CDR2 FYNNEI. DNA of the CDR3: TGTGCCAGCAGTGGTCAGGGACTCACAGATACGCAGTATTTT. It specifies CASSGQGLTDTQYF.

The V and J genes are TRBV9 and TRBJ2-2; 14 bases map to TRBD2. In germline, CDR1 is SGDLS, CDR2 YYNGEE. V was pared by 4 bases and J by 3 bases, with 14 bases of the junction left unmatched. There are 20 residues in the CDR3. The CDR3 region has the DNA TGTGCCAGCAGCCCCAGACTAGCGGGGGGGCTTAGGACAGACACCGGGGAGCTGTTTTTT. Amino acids: CASSPRLAGGLRTDTGELFF.

The V gene is TRBV5-1, the J gene TRBJ1-1; no definite D call. This CDR3 has 14 residues. CDR1 is SGHRS and CDR2 is YFSETQ in the germline V gene. Trimming cost V 4 bases and J 1 base, with 11 bases left between them. CDR3 sequence: CASSTHDGNTEAFF. The CDR3 region has the DNA TGCGCCAGCAGCACACACGACGGGAACACTGAAGCTTTCTTT.

This clone showed up just once. V gene TRBV6-6 combines with J gene TRBJ1-6; D not certain. CDR3 length equals 13 residues. Germline assignment: CDR1 MNHNY and CDR2 SVGAGI (reference sequence). The ends were cut back, 6 bases at V and 14 bases at J, with 17 bases in the middle. CDR3: CASSSPLGLSLHF. The DNA for the CDR3 is TGTGCCAGCAGCTCCCCTCTTGGGCTCTCCCTCCACTTT.

The chain combines TRBV5-1 with TRBJ2-5; possible D gene TRBD1, 7 bases. Germline V lookup: CDR1 SGHRS, CDR2 YFSETQ. Trimming pared 5 bases from V and 0 bases from J, leaving 11 bases between. The CDR3 loop spans 14 amino acids. In nucleotides, the CDR3 is TGCGCCAGCAGGGCAGGGGGGTACCAAGAGACCCAGTACTTC. Protein sequence: CASRAGGYQETQYF.

This clone was seen a few times. The V and J genes are TRBV2 and TRBJ1-4; D unclear. V gave up 6 bases and J gave up 0 bases, with 14 bases separating them. Germline V gene lookup returns CDR1 SNHLY and CDR2 FYNNEI. This CDR3 has 16 residues. The CDR3 here is CASSRHLGATNEKLFF. In DNA, the CDR3 is TGTGCCAGCAGCCGACACCTAGGCGCAACTAATGAAAAACTGTTTTTT.

The V and J genes are TRBV30 and TRBJ1-3; unclear D gene. The CDR3 has 15 amino acids. Per the germline V gene, CDR1 is GTSNPN and CDR2 is SVGIG (reference sequence). With 0 bases removed from V and 0 bases from J, the gap between germline ends came to 9 bases. The chain's CDR3 is CAWSVRAPSGNTIYF. Written as DNA, the CDR3 is TGTGCCTGGAGTGTACGGGCCCCCTCTGGAAACACCATATATTTT.

V usage is TRBV7-2 and J usage is TRBJ1-5, with D uncertain. The CDR3 length is 12 residues. Germline V CDR1 and CDR2: SGHTA, FQGNSA. V lost 4 bases and J lost 3, with 4 bases in between. In DNA form, the CDR3 reads TGTGCCAGCAGCTCACTCAATCAGCCCCAGCATTTT. Protein sequence: CASSSLNQPQHF.